Here is one T cell receptor beta chain with its context. The antigen remains unidentified. V lost 3 bases to trimming and J lost 5 bases; unmatched junction nucleotides: 9. In germline, CDR1 is ENHRY, CDR2 SYGVKD. This CDR3 comprises 16 residues. The data are from a study of T cell repertoires in aging, cancer and after chemotherapy. Across the study: Donors were grouped into six age bands spanning 30 or younger through 70 or older. Notes on the study in general: In healthy donors, age-related TCR diversity loss mainly reflected lost richness.

A mixed TRB-A/B primer pool amplified rearranged TRB by multiplex touch-down PCR. TCRdb itself ran the multiplex PCR reads through MiXCR, one entry per CDR3 protein. The table records 2,000 to 3,000 distinct CDR3 sequences, 34% of them present only once. Amplification of TCR beta used genomic DNA extracted from peripheral blood. Input material: blood. The chain uses TRBV10-3 and TRBJ2-1; the match to TRBD1 covers 8 bases. This receptor was taken from a human donor with a solid tumor. The CDR3 DNA reads as TGTGCCATCAGTGATCCCGACAGGGGTCATAACAATGAGCAGTTCTTC. This gives the protein CAISDPDRGHNNEQFF.